This T cell receptor beta chain was sequenced during a study of shared clonotypes between healthy human individuals (dated by TCRdb to the early 2020s). For context, the study as a whole: A few men and two women, aged 18 to 49 years, made up the cohort. To estimate repertoire size and how much clonotype sharing occurs between individuals, the study deeply sequenced the blood TCR repertoires of several healthy adults. Different laboratories and diverse techniques were used to prepare libraries and sequence TCR repertoires, to increase sequencing depth and limit assay-specific biases. For each donor, CD4 naive and CD4 memory were each run on three plates, CD8 naive on two plates, and CD8 memory on one plate. Leukapheresis yielded between about 0.85 and 10 billion PBMCs per donor. What the research found in general, with its limitations: Compared with non-shared clonotypes, the clonotypes found in all four sorted-subset donors had higher generation probabilities. Only blood was sampled, and tissue TCR repertoires likely differ from those in blood. Based on pairwise subsampling, the degree of clonotype sharing among donors was expected to be affected by sequencing depth. Even with the large sequencing depth, rarefaction of the sorted-subset datasets indicated that sequencing was incomplete. Estimated clonotype richness was generally larger for naive than for memory subsets. Across a handful of donors, roughly 5.1% of naive CD4, approximately 3.6% of naive CD8, 2.3% of memory CD4, and roughly 0.41% of memory CD8 clonotypes were shared. Because the study included a small number of donors, the genetic and exposure-history diversity represented was limited.

The donors were healthy, HIV-negative adults with no recently reported acute infections or vaccinations. Every donor was a Caucasian adult residing in Nashville, Tennessee, USA. CD4+ T cells were enriched by magnetic negative selection, after which naive cells were positively selected on CD45RA and the negative fraction was taken as the memory subset. After blood collection by leukapheresis, PBMCs were isolated using Ficoll-Histopaque density gradient centrifugation and then cryopreserved in the vapor phase of liquid nitrogen. Analytical flow cytometry was used to check the purity and quantity of each magnetically sorted T cell population. Genomic DNA was isolated from every sorted fraction and measured by UV absorbance on a Nanodrop 2000c. This clone occurred a few times. Its specific antigen is unknown. Base qualities were left out, and no much larger clone turns up one base away. Using the deep immunoSEQ assay, TCR CDR3 regions were amplified from genomic DNA by multiplex PCR. Genomic DNA extracted from each cell subset was distributed evenly over all wells of several immunoSEQ 96-well plates, and each plate served as one replicate. For sorted subsets, around 200 ng genomic DNA, equal to about 30,000 T cell genomes, was loaded into each replicate PCR. The purified libraries were quantified using a Qubit 3.0 fluorometer, sized with a Bioanalyzer 2100, and then quantified again using the KAPA Library Quantification kit. Each immunoSEQ 96-well plate was sequenced on its own single-read 150-cycle Illumina NextSeq 550 flow cell. The paper's data handling went like this. The immunoSEQ output contained only junctional sequences without quality scores, so filtering could not match that applied to full-length reads. To assign V/J genes and CDR3, sequences were annotated using PyIR, a Python wrapper for IgBLAST v1.9, with IMGT germline references. Reads were removed for weak V/J assignments (E-value above 1e-6), missing CDR3, stop codons, out-of-frame junctions, or ambiguous translated residues. A V3J clonotype was defined by an identical inferred V gene, J gene, and CDR3 amino acid sequence. The percentage overlap between two repertoires was calculated by dividing the number of shared unique clonotypes by the size of the smaller repertoire. Three approaches were used to assess repertoire richness: RTK rarefaction, the Chao1 estimator, and Recon v2.1 estimates of unobserved clonotypes. OLGA was used to compute generation probabilities for all TCRbeta clonotypes that the gDNA method yielded from a handful of donors. TCRdb took this table from immuneACCESS and kept in-frame rearrangements with V and J called. Such tables lack part of the clones; where checked against another copy, unresolved V genes explain under half of the gap, and the rest is unexplained. From that table come the V and J calls and clone size; the DNA was used to work out D and trimming. The sample data list under 1,100,000 clones, and approximately 78% of these were observed just once. 0.55% to 0.7% of the sample comes from the top ten.

The CDR3 contains 17 residues, cysteine and phenylalanine counted. The kept DNA is CDR3 alone, 51 bases in frame from the first base. Here V drops 5 bases and J drops 5 bases, and the junction holds 11 bases not matched to any gene. CDR1 SGHAT and CDR2 FQNNGV were looked up in the germline V gene. This receptor was taken from a man aged 18 to 30 in good health. Some clones in this sample may be carry-over from other donors' samples. Sequencing was performed on memory CD4+ T cells from PBMCs. Per the publication, the cell subset or site label means: CD45RA-negative fraction. Recombination joined TRBV11-2 with TRBJ2-2; TRBD2 matches 10 bases in the middle. The nucleotide sequence is given as TGTGCCAGCAGCCCCCTCAGCGGGAGGGCCCAAACCGGGGAGCTGTTTTTT. Its amino acids are CASSPLSGRAQTGELFF.